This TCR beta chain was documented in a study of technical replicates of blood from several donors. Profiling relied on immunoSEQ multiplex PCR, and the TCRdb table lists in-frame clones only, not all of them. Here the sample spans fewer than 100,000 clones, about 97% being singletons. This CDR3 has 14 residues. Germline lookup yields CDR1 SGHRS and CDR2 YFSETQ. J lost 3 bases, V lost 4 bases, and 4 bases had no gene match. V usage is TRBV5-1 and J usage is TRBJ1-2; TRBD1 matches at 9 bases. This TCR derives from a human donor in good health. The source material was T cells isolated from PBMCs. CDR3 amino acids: CASSRDRDYYGYTF. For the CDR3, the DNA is TGCGCCAGCAGCCGGGACAGGGATTACTATGGCTACACCTTC.